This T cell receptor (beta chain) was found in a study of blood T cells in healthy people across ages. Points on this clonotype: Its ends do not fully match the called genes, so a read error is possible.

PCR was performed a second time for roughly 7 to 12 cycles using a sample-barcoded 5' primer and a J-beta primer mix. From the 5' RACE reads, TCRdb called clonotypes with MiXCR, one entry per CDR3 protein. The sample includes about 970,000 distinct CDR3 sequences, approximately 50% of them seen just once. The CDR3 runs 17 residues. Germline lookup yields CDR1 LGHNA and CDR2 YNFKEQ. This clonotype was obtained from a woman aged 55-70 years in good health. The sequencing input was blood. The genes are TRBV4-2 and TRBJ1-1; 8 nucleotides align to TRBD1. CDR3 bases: TGTGCCAGCAGCCAATTTCAGGGGGCAAACAAAAACACTGAGGCTTTCTTT. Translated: CASSQFQGANKNTEAFF.